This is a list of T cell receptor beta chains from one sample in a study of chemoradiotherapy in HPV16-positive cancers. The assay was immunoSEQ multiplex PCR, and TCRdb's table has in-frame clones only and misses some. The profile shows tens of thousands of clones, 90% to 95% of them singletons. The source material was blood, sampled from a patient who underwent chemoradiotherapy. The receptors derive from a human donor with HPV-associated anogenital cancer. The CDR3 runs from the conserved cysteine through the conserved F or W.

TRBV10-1 CASSLGTSGEQFF
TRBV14 CASSQSRGGDGYTF
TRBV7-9 CASSPPVSNYGYTF
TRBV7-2 CASSLGHRSSTDTQYF
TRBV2 CASSSTSTSGRADTQYF
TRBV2 CAIKTGRSGNTIYF
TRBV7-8 CASSLLERDYGYTF
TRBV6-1 CASRGNFENTEAFF
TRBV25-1 CASGQGYNEQFF
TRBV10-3 CAISEGVGVSYTF
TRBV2 CASSPYSYEQYF
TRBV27 CASRLYSPGTEAFF
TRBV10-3 CAISIRQGRTGELFF
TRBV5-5 CASSSTGATGELFF
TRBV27 CASSFHRGRNTEAFF
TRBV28 CASSPGARRQETQYF
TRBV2 CASTSGGVDTQYF
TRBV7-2 CASSPGGSVDTQYF
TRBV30 CAQGGRYGYTF
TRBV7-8 CASSFLGAGDGYTF
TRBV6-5 CASSYFAGGLYNEQFF
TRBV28 CASSKTGGGYEQYF
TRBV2 CASSEVQGINSNQPQHF
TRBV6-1 CASSDPGTGHYEQYF
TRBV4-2 CASSPRIGTNEKLFF
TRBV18 CASSQGQGGLAGYNEQFF
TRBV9 CASSHPGLANNEQFF
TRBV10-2 CASSDTGGPTYEQYF
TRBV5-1 CASSPLTTGDTEAFF
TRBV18 CASSTTSNNYGYTF
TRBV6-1 CASSLTLGGTQYF
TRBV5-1 CASSLGGGLNQPQHF
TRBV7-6 CASSLGSHTDTQYF
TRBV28 CASTSFPGTGTKANQPQHF
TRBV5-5 CASSLDSRAYGYTF
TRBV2 CASSEPLAGGTNTGELFF
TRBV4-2 CASSLANSEAFF
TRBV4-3 CASSQDKAREDSPLHF
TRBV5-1 CASSLEEGGTQYF
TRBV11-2 CASSSDPGLARIDTQYF
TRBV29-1 CSVETGVGNIQYF
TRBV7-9 CASSLNSGDYGYTF
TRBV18 CASSPRTGEGGTDTQYF
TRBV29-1 CSVESGQGGEKLFF
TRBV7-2 CASSTRPGQGTSPLHF
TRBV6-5 CASSSLTGPRNSPLHF
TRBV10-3 CAISSTAGSNEKLFF
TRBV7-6 CASSHRGNYGYTF
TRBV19 CASSIDRQASSGANVLTF
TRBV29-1 CSVEDGLAGFNEQFF
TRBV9 CASSVGGNRDTQYF
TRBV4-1 CASSDGTGYNEQFF
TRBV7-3 CASSFATGVPEAFF
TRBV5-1 CASSQDAYNEQFF
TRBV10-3 CAISELSGLVYEQYF